Listed below are T cell receptor beta chains from one sample, sequenced in a study of T cell responses to AZD1222 COVID-19 vaccine. Measured with immunoSEQ multiplex PCR; TCRdb has only the in-frame clones, and not every one. Here the sample spans some 80,000 clones, more than 75% being singletons. The sequences come from peripheral blood, collected on day 0 of AZD1222 vaccination. These receptors were obtained from an adult in good health. Both conserved end residues are part of each CDR3. The D gene is left open where the match is weak. Size is omitted from some rows. Given values are once, few, many or a class for expanded clones.

v_call	d_call	j_call	clone_size	cdr3_nt	cdr3_aa
TRBV7-7	TRBD2	TRBJ2-1	.	TGTGCTAGCAGCTTAGCAGCGGGGGCCTACAATGAGCAGTTCTTC	CASSLAAGAYNEQFF
TRBV5-6	.	TRBJ1-2	few	TGTGCCAGCAGGGGCAGGTACTATGGCTACACCTTC	CASRGRYYGYTF
TRBV28	.	TRBJ1-6	.	TGTGCCAGCAGTTTTGGGGCGGAAGGGAGCTCCTATAATTCACCCCTCCACTTT	CASSFGAEGSSYNSPLHF
TRBV10-3	.	TRBJ1-4	once	TGTGCCATCAGTGAAGGACAGTTTAATGAAAAACTGTTTTTT	CAISEGQFNEKLFF
TRBV5-1	TRBD1	TRBJ2-2	.	TGCGCCAGCAGTCTAGATCCGACAGGGGGCGCCGGGGAGCTGTTTTTT	CASSLDPTGGAGELFF
TRBV20-1	.	TRBJ1-5	.	TGCAGTGCTAGTTATGGGGGATCTCCTTTCCAGCCCCAGCATTTT	CSASYGGSPFQPQHF
TRBV19	TRBD1	TRBJ1-4	.	TGTGCCACCACAGACAGGGGGGAAAAACTGTTTTTT	CATTDRGEKLFF
TRBV27	.	TRBJ2-6	.	TGTGCCACCGTGAGCTCTGGGGCCAACGTCCTGACTTTC	CATVSSGANVLTF
TRBV19	.	TRBJ2-1	.	TGTGCCAGTAGCTCAAGAAAGGGCGCCTACAATGAGCAGTTCTTC	CASSSRKGAYNEQFF
TRBV6-5	.	TRBJ2-2	once	TGTGCCAGCAGACGGCAGGGGAACACCGGGGAGCTGTTTTTT	CASRRQGNTGELFF
TRBV2	TRBD2	TRBJ2-2	.	TGTGCCAGCCGGTCTTGGACTAGCGGCACCGGGGAGCTGTTTTTT	CASRSWTSGTGELFF
TRBV5-1	.	TRBJ1-1	.	TGCGCCAGCAGCATGGTGCCGGGGAGGGACACTGAAGCTTTCTTT	CASSMVPGRDTEAFF
TRBV24-1	.	TRBJ2-1	.	TGTGCCACCAGTGATTTGTGGGGGAAAGAGCAGTTCTTC	CATSDLWGKEQFF
TRBV7-3	.	TRBJ1-5	.	TGTGCCAGCAGCTTATCTGGTGGCAATCAGCCCCAGCATTTT	CASSLSGGNQPQHF
TRBV13	.	TRBJ1-1	.	TGTGCCAGCAGCTTAAGGCAGTTCCTTGGGGACACTGAAGCTTTCTTT	CASSLRQFLGDTEAFF
TRBV24-1	TRBD1	TRBJ2-1	.	TGTGCCACCAGTGACAACGGACAGGGGTCCAATGAGCAGTTCTTC	CATSDNGQGSNEQFF
TRBV18	TRBD1	TRBJ1-2	.	TGTGCCAGCTCGGCACAGGGGGCTAATGGCTACACCTTC	CASSAQGANGYTF
TRBV6-1	.	TRBJ1-5	.	TGTGCCAGCAGTGAGAATGAGCCCCAGCATTTT	CASSENEPQHF
TRBV29-1	.	TRBJ1-1	few	TGCAGCGGCAGACAGACGAACACTGAAGCTTTCTTT	CSGRQTNTEAFF
TRBV5-1	.	TRBJ1-2	.	TGCGCCAGCAGCTTGGGGGTCGGGGCTCAAGGGTATGGCTACACCTTC	CASSLGVGAQGYGYTF
TRBV4-3	.	TRBJ2-1	once	TGCGCCAGCAGCCAAGAACTCGGCGCGGACAATGAGCAGTTCTTC	CASSQELGADNEQFF
TRBV19	TRBD1	TRBJ1-1	once	TGTGCCAGTAGTTTTCTTACAGGGGGTGGCACTGAAGCTTTCTTT	CASSFLTGGGTEAFF
TRBV30	TRBD1	TRBJ1-3	.	TGTGCCTGGACCCCCGGGACAGCCTTAAACACCATATATTTT	CAWTPGTALNTIYF
TRBV28	.	TRBJ1-5	once	TGTGCCAGCAGTTTAATTCAAGAGGGGGATAGCAATCAGCCCCAGCATTTT	CASSLIQEGDSNQPQHF
TRBV7-9	TRBD2	TRBJ2-7	.	TGTGCCAGCAGCCACGGGGCGGGGGGCGACGAGCAGTACTTC	CASSHGAGGDEQYF
TRBV5-8	TRBD2	TRBJ2-5	once	TGTGCCAGCAGCCGGACTAGCCGCCAAGAGACCCAGTACTTC	CASSRTSRQETQYF
TRBV27	.	TRBJ1-6	.	TGTGCCAGTGGGTGGGGTCTGAATTCACCCCTCCACTTT	CASGWGLNSPLHF
TRBV6-5	.	TRBJ2-2	.	TGTGCCAGCAGATTCCCAGGGGTTAACACCGGGGAGCTGTTTTTT	CASRFPGVNTGELFF
TRBV19	TRBD1	TRBJ1-2	.	TGTGCCAGCGGGACAGGGGTTACTGGCTACACCTTC	CASGTGVTGYTF
TRBV5-4	.	TRBJ2-6	.	TGTGCCAGCAGCTTGCCGGGCACCTCTGGGGCCAACGTCCTGACTTTC	CASSLPGTSGANVLTF
TRBV28	.	TRBJ2-2	once	TGTGCCAGCAGTCCCCCCCGAGGGAGCGCCGGGGAGCTGTTTTTT	CASSPPRGSAGELFF
TRBV18	.	TRBJ2-7	.	TGTGCCAGCTCAGCACAGGGAATTCTCCGCGAGCAGTACTTC	CASSAQGILREQYF
TRBV6-5	.	TRBJ1-2	.	TGTGCCAGCAGTTACTCCAGGTTAAACTATGGCTACACCTTC	CASSYSRLNYGYTF
TRBV19	TRBD2	TRBJ2-7	.	TGTGCCAGTTCCGGACAGTCACGTAGCGGGAGTGGAGCCTACGAGCAGTACTTC	CASSGQSRSGSGAYEQYF
TRBV4-2	TRBD1	TRBJ1-5	.	TGTGCCAGCAGCCAAGCCTGGGACAGAGAGTCTAATCAGCCCCAGCATTTT	CASSQAWDRESNQPQHF
TRBV5-4	.	TRBJ1-1	.	TGTGCCAGCAGCTCAGACAGGTCCTCCATGAACACTGAAGCTTTCTTT	CASSSDRSSMNTEAFF
TRBV6-2/TRBV6-3	.	TRBJ1-5	.	TGTGCCAGCAGCTTAGGCAATCAGCCCCAGCATTTT	CASSLGNQPQHF
TRBV29-1	.	TRBJ2-2	once	TGCAGCGTTGTTTCGGTCGGGGAGCTGTTTTTT	CSVVSVGELFF
TRBV27	TRBD2	TRBJ2-1	.	TGTGCCAGCAGGGCTAGCGGAAGGAATGAGCAGTTCTTC	CASRASGRNEQFF
TRBV5-5	.	TRBJ1-5	.	TGTGCCAGCAGCCCGATTGGCGTTAGCAATCAGCCCCAGCATTTT	CASSPIGVSNQPQHF
TRBV6-5	.	TRBJ2-7	.	TGTGCCAGCAGTTACTCCCCAGACTCCTACGAGCAGTACTTC	CASSYSPDSYEQYF
TRBV6-5	.	TRBJ1-2	.	TGTGCCAGCAGTTACTTATCGGGACCGATCTATGGCTACACCTTC	CASSYLSGPIYGYTF
TRBV25-1	TRBD1	TRBJ2-1	.	TGTGCCAGCAGTGATTCCGGACAGGGGGAGTGGAATGAGCAGTTCTTC	CASSDSGQGEWNEQFF
TRBV9	TRBD1	TRBJ2-7	.	TGTGCCAGCAGCGCATGGGACAGGGCGCCCGAGCAGTACTTC	CASSAWDRAPEQYF
TRBV29-1	.	TRBJ1-3	few	TGCAGCGTTGGGGTTGCGACTGGAAACACCATATATTTT	CSVGVATGNTIYF
TRBV19	TRBD1	TRBJ2-3	.	TGTGCCAGTAGTATCCCCGGACAGGGCATCACAGATACGCAGTATTTT	CASSIPGQGITDTQYF
TRBV7-8	.	TRBJ2-7	.	TGTGCCAGCAGCTTAGCGAAGGTATCGCGGGCCAGCACCTACGAGCAGTACTTC	CASSLAKVSRASTYEQYF